These T cell receptor beta chains were read from a single sample in a study of immune reconstitution after stem cell transplant in scleroderma. TCRdb independently ran MiXCR on the RT-PCR reads; one entry per CDR3 protein. The sample holds around 2,000 distinct CDR3 sequences, about a sixth seen once. Sample acquisition took place before or after autologous hematopoietic stem cell transplantation (not recorded which). The receptors come from a female donor with systemic sclerosis. Both conserved end residues are part of each CDR3. The D gene is left open where the match is weak. Clone sizes are given selectively: once, few, many, or a class where the clone is expanded.

J	size	V	D	DNA	CDR3
TRBJ2-1	medium-sized	TRBV20-1	TRBD2	TGCAGTGCTCAACGGGGGGGCTCCTACAATGAGCAGTTCTTC	CSAQRGGSYNEQFF
TRBJ2-5	.	TRBV27	.	TGTGCCAGCAATAGGGGCGCGGAGACCCAGTACTTC	CASNRGAETQYF
TRBJ1-1	.	TRBV10-3	.	TGTGCCACCCTAGCACAGACAGAAGCTTTCTTT	CATLAQTEAFF
TRBJ2-1	medium-sized	TRBV5-1	.	TGCGCCAGCAGCTTGGGGCAGTACAATGAGCAGTTCTTC	CASSLGQYNEQFF
TRBJ2-3	medium-sized	TRBV6-6	.	TGTGCCAGCAGCGGGAGACTGAGGGGCCTCACAGATACGCAGTATTTT	CASSGRLRGLTDTQYF
TRBJ1-6	medium-sized	TRBV20-1	TRBD1	TGCAGTGCCCGAGGACAGGGGTCGGGTAATTCACCCCTCCACTTT	CSARGQGSGNSPLHF
TRBJ1-1	.	TRBV23-1	.	TGCGCCAGCAGTCAATCGGAGGTACAGGGCGGTTTGAACACTGAAGCTTTCTTT	CASSQSEVQGGLNTEAFF
TRBJ1-1	large	TRBV20-1	.	TGCAGTGCTAGATGGGGATGGGACATGAACACTGAAGCTTTCTTT	CSARWGWDMNTEAFF
TRBJ1-1	.	TRBV4-2	.	TGTGCCAGCAGCCAGGGGGCAGACGCTGGCTGGACGCGAGCTTTCTTT	CASSQGADAGWTRAFF
TRBJ1-3	medium-sized	TRBV25-1	.	TGTGCCAGCAGTGAATTGGACTCTGGAAACACCATATATTTT	CASSELDSGNTIYF
TRBJ2-5	.	TRBV7-2	.	TGTGCCAGCAGGGGGTTAGAGACCCAGTACTTC	CASRGLETQYF
TRBJ2-2	medium-sized	TRBV7-3	TRBD2	TGTGCCAGCAGCCTTAGCGGGGGAGCTACCGGGGAGCTGTTTTTT	CASSLSGGATGELFF
TRBJ1-1	medium-sized	TRBV5-1	TRBD1	TGCGCCAGCAGCCCTGGAGGGACAGGGGGGACGTACACTGAAGCTTTCTTT	CASSPGGTGGTYTEAFF
TRBJ2-3	medium-sized	TRBV20-1	.	TGCAGTGCTAGAGATGCGGGGAATCATCCAGATACGCAGTATTTT	CSARDAGNHPDTQYF
TRBJ1-2	medium-sized	TRBV20-1	TRBD1	TGCAGTGCTACTCTCATGACAGGGAACGGCTACACCTTC	CSATLMTGNGYTF
TRBJ2-5	.	TRBV7-9	TRBD2	TGTGCCAGCAGCTTATGGCTAGCGGGGAGTCAAGAGACCCAGTACTTC	CASSLWLAGSQETQYF
TRBJ1-2	large	TRBV6-2/TRBV6-3	.	TGTGCCAGCAGACACGACAAGGGCGGCTACACCTTC	CASRHDKGGYTF
TRBJ1-2	medium-sized	TRBV5-1	TRBD1	TGCGCCAGCAGGGGCGGGACAGACTATGGCTACACCTTC	CASRGGTDYGYTF
TRBJ1-5	large	TRBV30	TRBD1	TGTGCCTGGAGCTCCGGACAGGGGGCTAGGCAGCCCCAGCATTTT	CAWSSGQGARQPQHF
TRBJ2-7	few	TRBV30	.	TGTGCCTGGATGGAGTGGGGCACAACCTACGAGCAGTACTTC	CAWMEWGTTYEQYF
TRBJ2-5	medium-sized	TRBV20-1	TRBD1	TGCAGTGCTTCTCGGACAGGACGAGAGACCCAGTACTTC	CSASRTGRETQYF
TRBJ2-7	large	TRBV7-2	TRBD2	TGTGCCAGCAGCTTAGCGTCAAGCGGGGGGGCCCACGAGCAGTACTTC	CASSLASSGGAHEQYF
TRBJ1-1	medium-sized	TRBV20-1	.	TGCAGTGCTAGCCCCCACAGGTTGAACACTGAAGCTTTCTTT	CSASPHRLNTEAFF
TRBJ1-2	medium-sized	TRBV15	.	TGTGCCACCAGCAGAGGGGTAGGGTCCTATGGCTACACCTTC	CATSRGVGSYGYTF
TRBJ1-1	few	TRBV6-1	.	TGTGCCAGCAGGGGCATCACTGAAGCTTTCTTT	CASRGITEAFF
TRBJ1-2	once	TRBV7-2	.	TGTGCCAGCGGGACCAGGCTCACCTCCCTTGGCTACACCTTC	CASGTRLTSLGYTF
TRBJ2-2	few	TRBV5-4	TRBD1	TGTGCCAGCAGCCCGCCGGGACAGGGGAACACCGGGGAGCTGTTTTTT	CASSPPGQGNTGELFF
TRBJ2-7	medium-sized	TRBV5-1	.	TGCGCCAGCAGCTCTACCCGTTACGAGCAGTACTTC	CASSSTRYEQYF
TRBJ1-5	.	TRBV12-3/TRBV12-4	.	TGTGCCAGCAGTTTAGAGGGGAATAGCAATCAGCCCCAGCATTTT	CASSLEGNSNQPQHF
TRBJ1-1	medium-sized	TRBV27	TRBD1	TGTGCCAGCAGTCCGGACAGGGGGGCGAATACTGAAGCTTTCTTT	CASSPDRGANTEAFF
TRBJ2-3	.	TRBV12-3/TRBV12-4	TRBD2	TGTGCCAGCAGTTCAGGGCGGGGGAGCACAGATACGCAGTATTTT	CASSSGRGSTDTQYF
TRBJ1-2	few	TRBV30	.	TGTGCCTGGAGTTTGCTTGGTTTGGCAGGCTATGGCTACACCTTC	CAWSLLGLAGYGYTF
TRBJ2-2	few	TRBV12-3/TRBV12-4	.	TGTGCCAGCAGTTTAAGCGCCGGGGAGCTGTTTTTT	CASSLSAGELFF
TRBJ2-3	large	TRBV27	.	TGTGCCAGCAGTTTATCGCGTCCAGATACGCAGTATTTT	CASSLSRPDTQYF
TRBJ2-7	few	TRBV28	TRBD2	TGTGCCAGCAGTTTCGGGGGGACCGCGTCCTACGAGCAGTACTTC	CASSFGGTASYEQYF
TRBJ1-2	medium-sized	TRBV29-1	.	TGCAGCGTTGAAGATAGGGGTCGGAGGGATGGCTACACCTTC	CSVEDRGRRDGYTF
TRBJ2-5	.	TRBV6-6	.	TGTGCCAGCAGTAGCCGGGGTGTGGAGACCCAGTACTTC	CASSSRGVETQYF
TRBJ1-4	large	TRBV7-3	TRBD1	TGTGCCAGCAGCTGGGACAGCGAAAATGAAAAACTGTTTTTT	CASSWDSENEKLFF
TRBJ1-1	.	TRBV7-2	.	TGTGCCAGCAGCTTGACAGGGAACACTGAAGCTTTCTTT	CASSLTGNTEAFF
TRBJ2-1	.	TRBV11-2	.	TGTGCCAGCAGCCACCTAGCGAGCTCCTACAATGAGCAGTTCTTC	CASSHLASSYNEQFF
TRBJ2-1	medium-sized	TRBV15	.	TGTGCCACCAGCAGAGGGGTTTTAGGCAATGAGCAGTTCTTC	CATSRGVLGNEQFF
TRBJ2-1	large	TRBV6-2/TRBV6-3	TRBD2	TGTGCCAGCAGTTACCCGACTAGCGGGGGGCACAATGAGCAGTTCTTC	CASSYPTSGGHNEQFF
TRBJ1-2	medium-sized	TRBV12-3/TRBV12-4	.	TGTGCCAGCAGTTTAGACTCGGGAGCTAGTTATGGCTACACCTTC	CASSLDSGASYGYTF
TRBJ2-7	large	TRBV20-1	.	TGCAGTGCTAGAGATTACAGGGAAAGCTCCTACGAGCAGTACTTC	CSARDYRESSYEQYF
TRBJ2-5	large	TRBV6-1	TRBD2	TGTGCCAGCAGTCGTAACCCTAGCGGGGGGGAAGAGACCCAGTACTTC	CASSRNPSGGEETQYF
TRBJ2-1	.	TRBV6-1	.	TGTGCCAGCTTCAACGGGGGTAATGAGCAGTTCTTC	CASFNGGNEQFF